The 8 T cell receptor beta chains below all came from one sample that was sequenced in a study of T-cell memory formation after mild COVID-19. TCRdb re-derived calls from the 5' RACE reads in MiXCR, one entry per CDR3 protein. The repertoire holds some 350,000 distinct CDR3 sequences, with about a sixth as singletons. Sequenced: PBMCs or a T cell subset sorted from them (not recorded which). These receptor sequences come from a man aged 18 to 29 who had mild COVID-19 (a few samples of this study predate the infection). Cell type and time point are not known.

The CDR3 nucleotides are TGTGCCAGCAGCCCTATTTCCGGGACAGGCCTCGGTTCTGAGCAGTTCTTC. The encoded protein is CASSPISGTGLGSEQFF. The gene calls are TRBV7-9 and TRBJ2-1, with TRBD1 matching over 8 bases. J gave up 9 bases and V 5 bases, and 18 bases lay outside the gene matches. The CDR3 is made up of 17 amino acids. The germline gives CDR1 SEHNR, CDR2 FQNEAQ (reference sequence). The whole variable domain, filled in from reference TRBV7-9 and TRBJ2-1, reads DTGVSQNPRHKITKRGQNVTFRCDPISEHNRLYWYRQTLGQGPEFLTYFQNEAQLEKSRLLSDRFSAERPKGSFSTLEIQRTEQGDSAMYLCASSPISGTGLGSEQFFGPGTRLTVL.

This clonotype turned up a few times. The V and J genes are TRBV11-2 and TRBJ2-4; 7 bases match TRBD1. The ends lost 6 bases at V and 4 bases at J; junction bases unmatched: 9. The CDR3 extends over 15 amino acids. CDR1 and CDR2 from the germline V gene are SGHAT and FQNNGV. The CDR3 spells CASSGTGTEKNIQYF. The CDR3 DNA reads as TGTGCCAGCAGTGGTACCGGGACAGAGAAAAACATTCAGTACTTC. Full variable domain (missing parts from reference TRBV11-2 and TRBJ2-4): EAGVAQSPRYKIIEKRQSVAFWCNPISGHATLYWYQQILGQGPKLLIQFQNNGVVDDSQLPKDRFSAERLKGVDSTLKIQPAKLEDSAVYLCASSGTGTEKNIQYFGAGTRLSVL.

The chain has TRBV10-3 and TRBJ2-1; D gene uncertain. Germline V gene lookup returns CDR1 ENHRY and CDR2 SYGVKD. This CDR3 has 14 amino acids. Between the trimmed V and J ends, which lost 3 bases and 0 bases, there was a span of 6 bases. DNA for the CDR3: TGTGCCATCAGTGAACAGAGCTCCTACAATGAGCAGTTCTTC. Its protein product is CAISEQSSYNEQFF.

This chain links TRBV19 with TRBJ2-7; either TRBD1 or TRBD2 may fit D (5 bases each). The CDR3 is 15 residues long. V dropped 6 bases and J dropped 1 base, with 16 bases sitting between them. Germline CDR1 LNHDA, CDR2 SQIVND (reference sequence). The CDR3 is CASRLYRDPSYEQYF. The CDR3 DNA is TGTGCCAGTAGACTTTACCGGGACCCTTCCTACGAGCAGTACTTC.

This clonotype was found a few times. This sequence joins TRBV7-2 and TRBJ2-1; 9 bases align to TRBD2. The V gene's germline CDR1 is SGHTA and CDR2 FQGNSA. The CDR3 is 16 amino acids. The junction had 6 bases not matched to a gene; V was cut back by 3 bases and J by 3 bases. DNA of the CDR3: TGTGCCAGCAGCTTGCCAGCGGGGGGATTCTACAATGAGCAGTTCTTC. Encoded protein: CASSLPAGGFYNEQFF.

This clonotype has ten or more counts. J is TRBJ1-6 and V is TRBV7-9; 7 nucleotides align to TRBD1. The J segment lost 7 bases and the V segment lost 1 base, leaving 4 bases of the junction unmatched. Germline V gives CDR1 SEHNR, CDR2 FQNEAQ (reference sequence). This CDR3 contains 15 residues. The CDR3 DNA reads as TGTGCCAGCAGCTTAGTGGGGACAGAAAATTCACCCCTCCACTTT. Protein: CASSLVGTENSPLHF.

This clonotype was detected only a few times. The chain employs TRBV5-4 and TRBJ1-4, with D uncertain. Germline values: CDR1 SGHNT, CDR2 YYREEE (reference sequence). V lost 0 bases to trimming and J lost 4 bases, with 7 bases between them. This CDR3 spans 14 amino acids. This CDR3 is CASSLEGFNEKLFF. DNA of the CDR3: TGTGCCAGCAGCTTGGAGGGCTTTAATGAAAAACTGTTTTTT.

This clonotype appeared many times. The rearrangement uses TRBV7-2 and TRBJ1-4; tentative D call: TRBD1 (6 bases). Trimming cost V 3 bases and J 7 bases, with 12 bases left between them. From germline, CDR1 is SGHTA and CDR2 FQGNSA. The CDR3 is made up of 14 amino acids. For the CDR3, the DNA is TGTGCCAGCAGCTTTAGTCGACAGGTTGAAAAACTGTTTTTT. Its translation: CASSFSRQVEKLFF.